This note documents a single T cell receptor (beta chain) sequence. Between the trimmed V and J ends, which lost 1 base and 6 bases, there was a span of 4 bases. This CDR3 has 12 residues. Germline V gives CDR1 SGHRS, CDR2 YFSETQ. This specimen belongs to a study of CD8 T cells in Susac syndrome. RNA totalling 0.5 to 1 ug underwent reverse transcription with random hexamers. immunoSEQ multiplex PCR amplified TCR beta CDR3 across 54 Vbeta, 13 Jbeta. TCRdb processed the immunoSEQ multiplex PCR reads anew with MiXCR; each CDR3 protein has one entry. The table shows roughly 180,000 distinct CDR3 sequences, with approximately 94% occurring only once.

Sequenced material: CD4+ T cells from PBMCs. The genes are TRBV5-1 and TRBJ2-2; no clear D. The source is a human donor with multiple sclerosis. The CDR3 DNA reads TGCGCCAGCAGCTTGCCGGCCGGGGAGCTGTTTTTT. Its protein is CASSLPAGELFF.